A selection of T cell receptor beta chains follows, all from one sample in a study of a mutant IDH1 vaccine in newly diagnosed glioma. Method: immunoSEQ multiplex PCR; TCRdb's copy keeps in-frame clones and lacks some. The sample gives tens of thousands of clones, roughly 71% of which show up once; over 7.5% is in the top ten. No antigen has been assigned to these receptors. The source material was PBMCs, sampled from a glioma patient whose treatment included an IDH1 peptide vaccine. The source is a man in his forties or fifties with glioma. CDR3s include the opening cysteine and the closing phenylalanine or tryptophan. The D gene is left open where the match is weak. The listing skips clone size in some rows; elsewhere it reads once, few, many or a size class.

j_gene | d_gene | v_gene | abundance | CDR3nt | CDR3aa
TRBJ2-7 | TRBD1 | TRBV29-1 | . | TGCAGCGTACTCGGACAGGGGGCCGGCGAGCAGTACTTC | CSVLGQGAGEQYF
TRBJ1-6 | TRBD1 | TRBV5-1 | . | TGCGCCAGCAGCTTCGGACAGGTTGAGTCACCCCTCCACTTT | CASSFGQVESPLHF
TRBJ2-1 | TRBD1 | TRBV18 | . | TGTGCCAGCTCCCAAGGGGGCGGCGGCGATGAGCAGTTCTTC | CASSQGGGGDEQFF
TRBJ1-1 | . | TRBV6-5 | once | TGTGCCAGCCTACTAGGGGCGGAGGAGACTGAAGCTTTCTTT | CASLLGAEETEAFF
TRBJ2-6 | . | TRBV7-2 | . | TGTGCCAGCAGCTCCCGACCGGGCTCTGGGGCCAACGTCCTGACTTTC | CASSSRPGSGANVLTF
TRBJ2-7 | TRBD2 | TRBV13 | . | TGTGCCAGCAGCCTCCTCGGACTAGCGGGAGGCCCCCTGCCCTACGAGCAGTACTTC | CASSLLGLAGGPLPYEQYF
TRBJ2-3 | . | TRBV7-2 | . | TGTGCCAGCAGTTCCCTAGGGCATTTGGGCACAGATACGCAGTATTTT | CASSSLGHLGTDTQYF
TRBJ2-5 | TRBD2 | TRBV9 | once | TGTGCCAGCAGCTCGGGACTAGCGGAGGGGGTGACCCAGTACTTC | CASSSGLAEGVTQYF
TRBJ1-1 | . | TRBV5-1 | . | TGCGCCAGCAGCTTGGAAACCTTGAACACTGAAGCTTTCTTT | CASSLETLNTEAFF
TRBJ1-1 | TRBD1 | TRBV7-8 | . | TGTGCCAGCAGCTTGCTTCAGGGGGCGGCTGAAGCTTTCTTT | CASSLLQGAAEAFF
TRBJ2-5 | . | TRBV5-5 | few | TGTGCCAGCAGCTTGGCGAGGCTCGCAGAGACCCAGTACTTC | CASSLARLAETQYF
TRBJ2-3 | . | TRBV7-9 | . | TGTGCCAGCAGGACTCAGGCAGATACGCAGTATTTT | CASRTQADTQYF
TRBJ2-1 | . | TRBV12-1 | . | TGTGCCAGCAGCTTTCCGGGACTAGCGAGCTACAATGAGCAGTTCTTC | CASSFPGLASYNEQFF
TRBJ2-1 | TRBD2 | TRBV2 | . | TGTGCCAGCAGTGACCAGACTAGCGGGAGTAATGAGCAGTTCTTC | CASSDQTSGSNEQFF
TRBJ1-4 | TRBD1 | TRBV19 | few | TGTGCCAGTAGTAGGGACAGAGCAACTAATGAAAAACTGTTTTTT | CASSRDRATNEKLFF
TRBJ2-7 | . | TRBV19 | . | TGTGCCACCCGACGAGGGCAAGGGGCCTACGAGCAGTACTTC | CATRRGQGAYEQYF
TRBJ1-6 | . | TRBV29-1 | . | TGCAGCGTCGGTGGGGGGGGAAAATGGGGAATGAAATGCTCACCCCTCCACTTT | CSVGGGGKWGMKCSPLHF
TRBJ1-2 | . | TRBV6-5 | . | TGTGCCAGCACCCAGAGGGGTTCTGGCTACACCTTC | CASTQRGSGYTF
TRBJ1-2 | . | TRBV11-3 | . | TGTGCCAGCAGCTCATCCGCCAATACAGGGAGCTACACCTTC | CASSSSANTGSYTF
TRBJ1-2 | TRBD1 | TRBV19 | . | TGTGCCAGTAGTATGTTGGCAGGGGGCTTGGACTATGGCTACACCTTC | CASSMLAGGLDYGYTF
TRBJ2-2 | . | TRBV9 | . | TGTGCCAGCAGCGTAGGGCACCGGGGAGCTGTTTTT | CASSVGHRGAVF
TRBJ1-5 | . | TRBV6-1 | few | TGTGCCAGCAGACCCCAGGGGCCTAGCAATCAGCCCCAGCATTTT | CASRPQGPSNQPQHF
TRBJ1-1 | . | TRBV11-3 | . | TGTGCCAGCAGCTTATCTCAGGGAATGAACACTGAAGCTTTCTTT | CASSLSQGMNTEAFF
TRBJ1-5 | . | TRBV12-5 | . | TGTGCTAGTGGTTTGGGTCAGGGTCGCGATCAGCCCCAGCATTTT | CASGLGQGRDQPQHF
TRBJ2-1 | TRBD2 | TRBV11-2 | . | TGTGCCAGCAGCCGTACTAGCGGGAGTTCAAATGAGCAGTTCTTC | CASSRTSGSSNEQFF
TRBJ2-4 | TRBD2 | TRBV7-9 | . | TGTGCCAGCAGCTTAGTCCCTAGCGGGAGACAACTAGCCAAAAACATTCAGTACTTC | CASSLVPSGRQLAKNIQYF
TRBJ2-7 | . | TRBV19 | . | TGTGCCAGTTCCGTGCCAGGGAGCTACGAGCAGTACTTC | CASSVPGSYEQYF
TRBJ1-3 | . | TRBV7-2 | . | TGTGCCAGCAGCTTTGACAGGAGAGGAAACACCATATATTTT | CASSFDRRGNTIYF
TRBJ1-3 | . | TRBV7-9 | . | TGTGCCAGCAGAAGGACAACCGTCTCTGGAAACACCATATATTTT | CASRRTTVSGNTIYF
TRBJ2-2 | . | TRBV18 | . | TGTGCCAGCTCACCCCTAAGTTGGCAGAATGCCGGGGAGCTGTTTTTT | CASSPLSWQNAGELFF
TRBJ1-4 | . | TRBV15 | . | TGTGCCACCAGCAGAGATCTGGGGGGAACTAATGAAAAACTGTTTTTT | CATSRDLGGTNEKLFF
TRBJ1-2 | TRBD1 | TRBV7-2 | . | TGTGCCAGCAGCGTCCGGACAGGGTGGCCGTCGGGGTACACCTTC | CASSVRTGWPSGYTF
TRBJ2-3 | TRBD2 | TRBV6-1 | . | TGTGCCAGCAGGGATTGGGACTACACAGATACGCAGTATTTT | CASRDWDYTDTQYF
TRBJ2-1 | . | TRBV6-6 | . | TGTGCCAGCAGTTACGAACGAGACAATGAGCAGTTCTTC | CASSYERDNEQFF
TRBJ2-5 | . | TRBV7-7 | once | TGTGCCAGCAGCCCGGGGGGCGGGAGAGTCGGTGGAGAGACCCAGTACTTC | CASSPGGGRVGGETQYF
TRBJ2-7 | . | TRBV7-9 | . | TGTGCCAGCAGTAAGACGATCTACGAGCAGTACTTC | CASSKTIYEQYF
TRBJ1-6 | . | TRBV5-4 | . | TGTGCCAGCAGCTTCGGGACGGGGAATTCACCCCTCCACTTT | CASSFGTGNSPLHF
TRBJ2-1 | TRBD2 | TRBV7-2 | . | TGTGCCAGCAGCTTTACTTCGACTAGCGGTGGGAATGAGCAGTTCTTC | CASSFTSTSGGNEQFF
TRBJ1-2 | . | TRBV19 | . | TGTGCCAGTAGTAAGGCCGGAGGGTTTATCTCGGATGGCTACACCTTC | CASSKAGGFISDGYTF
TRBJ1-5 | . | TRBV4-3 | . | TGCGCCAGCAGCCGCATAGACAGCCGGGGAAATCAGCCCCAGCATTTT | CASSRIDSRGNQPQHF
TRBJ1-1 | . | TRBV5-6 | . | TGTGCCAGCAGCTTGGGATTTGGGACTTCAAGGGGCGCTTTCTTT | CASSLGFGTSRGAFF
TRBJ2-5 | TRBD2 | TRBV11-3 | . | TGTGCCAGCAGCCGACGGGCGGGAGGCCGGGAACAAGAGACCCAGTACTTC | CASSRRAGGREQETQYF
TRBJ1-2 | . | TRBV4-2 | . | TGTGCCAGCAGCTTGTTCTGGCAGGGAGAACGTGGCTACACCTTC | CASSLFWQGERGYTF